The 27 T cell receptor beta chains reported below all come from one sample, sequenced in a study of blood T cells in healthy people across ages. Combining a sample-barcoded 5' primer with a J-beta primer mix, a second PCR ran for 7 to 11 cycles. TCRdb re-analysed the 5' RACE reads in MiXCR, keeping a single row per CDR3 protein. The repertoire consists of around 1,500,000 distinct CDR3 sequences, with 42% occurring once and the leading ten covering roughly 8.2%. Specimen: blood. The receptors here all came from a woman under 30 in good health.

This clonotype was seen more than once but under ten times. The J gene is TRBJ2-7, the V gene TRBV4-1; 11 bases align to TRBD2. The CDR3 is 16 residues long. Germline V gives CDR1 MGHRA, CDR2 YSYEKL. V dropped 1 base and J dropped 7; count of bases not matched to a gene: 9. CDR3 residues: CASSQGALAGAHEQYF. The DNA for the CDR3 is TGCGCCAGCAGCCAAGGGGCACTAGCGGGAGCCCATGAGCAGTACTTC.

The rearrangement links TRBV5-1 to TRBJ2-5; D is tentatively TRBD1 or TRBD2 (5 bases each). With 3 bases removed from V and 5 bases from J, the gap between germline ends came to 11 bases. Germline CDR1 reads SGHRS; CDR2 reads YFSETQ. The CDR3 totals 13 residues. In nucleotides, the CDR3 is TGCGCCAGCAGCTGGGACCAGGCCGAGACCCAGTACTTC. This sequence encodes CASSWDQAETQYF. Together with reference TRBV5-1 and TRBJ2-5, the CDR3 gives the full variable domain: KAGVTQTPRYLIKTRGQQVTLSCSPISGHRSVSWYQQTPGQGLQFLFEYFSETQRNKGNFPGRFSGRQFSNSRSEMNVSTLELGDSALYLCASSWDQAETQYFGPGTRLLVL.

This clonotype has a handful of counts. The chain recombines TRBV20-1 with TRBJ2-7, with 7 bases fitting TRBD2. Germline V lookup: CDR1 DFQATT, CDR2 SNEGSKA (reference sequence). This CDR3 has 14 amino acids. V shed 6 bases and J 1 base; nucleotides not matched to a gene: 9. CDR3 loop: CSASLAGPSYEQYF. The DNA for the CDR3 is TGCAGTGCCAGTTTAGCGGGTCCTTCCTACGAGCAGTACTTC.

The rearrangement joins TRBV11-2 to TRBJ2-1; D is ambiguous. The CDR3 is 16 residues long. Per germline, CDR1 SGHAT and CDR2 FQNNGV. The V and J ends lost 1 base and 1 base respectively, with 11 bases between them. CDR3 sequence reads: CASSLAGQLSYNEQFF. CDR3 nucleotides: TGTGCCAGCAGCTTAGCGGGCCAACTTTCCTACAATGAGCAGTTCTTC.

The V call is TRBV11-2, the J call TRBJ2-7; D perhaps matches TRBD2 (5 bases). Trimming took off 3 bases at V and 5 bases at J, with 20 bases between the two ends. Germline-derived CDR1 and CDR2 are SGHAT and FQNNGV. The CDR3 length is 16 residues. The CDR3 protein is CASSLFAFVDGDEQYF. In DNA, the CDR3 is TGTGCCAGCAGCTTGTTTGCGTTTGTTGACGGGGACGAGCAGTACTTC.

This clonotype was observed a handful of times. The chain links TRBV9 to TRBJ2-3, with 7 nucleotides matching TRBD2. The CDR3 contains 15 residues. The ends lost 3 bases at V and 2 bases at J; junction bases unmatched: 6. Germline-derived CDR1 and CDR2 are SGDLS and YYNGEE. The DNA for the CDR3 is TGTGCCAGCAGCGGGGGACTACAAAACACAGATACGCAGTATTTT. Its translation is CASSGGLQNTDTQYF.

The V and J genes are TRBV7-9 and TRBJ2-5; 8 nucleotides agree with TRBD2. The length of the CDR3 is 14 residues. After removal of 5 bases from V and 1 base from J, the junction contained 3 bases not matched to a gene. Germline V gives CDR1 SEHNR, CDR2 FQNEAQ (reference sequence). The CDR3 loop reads CASSQGTSQETQYF. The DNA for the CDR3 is TGTGCCAGCAGCCAAGGGACTAGCCAAGAGACCCAGTACTTC.

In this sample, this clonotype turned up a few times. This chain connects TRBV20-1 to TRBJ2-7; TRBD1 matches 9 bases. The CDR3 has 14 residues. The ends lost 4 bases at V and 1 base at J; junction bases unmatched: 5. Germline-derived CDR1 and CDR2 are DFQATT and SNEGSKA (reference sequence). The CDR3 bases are TGCAGTGCTATTGGGGACAGGGTTTCCTACGAGCAGTACTTC. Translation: CSAIGDRVSYEQYF.

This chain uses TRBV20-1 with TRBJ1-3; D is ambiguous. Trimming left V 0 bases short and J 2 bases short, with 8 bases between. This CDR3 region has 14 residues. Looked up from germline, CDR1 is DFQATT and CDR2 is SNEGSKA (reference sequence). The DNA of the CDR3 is TGCAGTGCTAGAGATGCAGGAACTGGAAACACCATATATTTT. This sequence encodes CSARDAGTGNTIYF.

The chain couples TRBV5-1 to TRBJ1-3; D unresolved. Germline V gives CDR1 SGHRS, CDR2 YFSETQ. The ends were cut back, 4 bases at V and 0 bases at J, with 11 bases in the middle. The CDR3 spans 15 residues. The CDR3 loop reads CASSLSGPSGNTIYF. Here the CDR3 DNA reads TGCGCCAGCAGCCTCTCCGGGCCCTCTGGAAACACCATATATTTT.

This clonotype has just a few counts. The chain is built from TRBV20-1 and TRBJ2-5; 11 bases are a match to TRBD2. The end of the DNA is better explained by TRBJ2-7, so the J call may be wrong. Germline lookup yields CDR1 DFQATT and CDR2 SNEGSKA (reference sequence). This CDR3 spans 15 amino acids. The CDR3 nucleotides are TGCAGTGCTGGGACTAGCGGAAGTACGGGCTACGAGCAGTACTTC. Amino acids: CSAGTSGSTGYEQYF.

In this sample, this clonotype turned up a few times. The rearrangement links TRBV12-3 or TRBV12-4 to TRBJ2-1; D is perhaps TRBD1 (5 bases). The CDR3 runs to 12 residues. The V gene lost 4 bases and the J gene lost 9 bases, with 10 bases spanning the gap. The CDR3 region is CASSSQGGEQFF. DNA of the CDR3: TGTGCCAGCAGTTCTCAGGGTGGTGAGCAGTTCTTC.

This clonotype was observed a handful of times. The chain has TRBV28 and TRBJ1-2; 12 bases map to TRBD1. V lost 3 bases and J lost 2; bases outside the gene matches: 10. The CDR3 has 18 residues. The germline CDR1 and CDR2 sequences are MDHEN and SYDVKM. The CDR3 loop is CASSFRGQGAKRNYGYTF. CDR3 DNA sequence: TGTGCCAGCAGTTTTAGGGGACAGGGGGCAAAAAGGAACTATGGCTACACCTTC.

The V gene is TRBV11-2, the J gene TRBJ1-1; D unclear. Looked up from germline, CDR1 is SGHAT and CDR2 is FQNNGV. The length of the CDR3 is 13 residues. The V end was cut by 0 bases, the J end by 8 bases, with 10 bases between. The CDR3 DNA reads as TGTGCCAGCAGCTTAGAGGCGTTTGTCGAAGCTTTCTTT. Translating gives CASSLEAFVEAFF.

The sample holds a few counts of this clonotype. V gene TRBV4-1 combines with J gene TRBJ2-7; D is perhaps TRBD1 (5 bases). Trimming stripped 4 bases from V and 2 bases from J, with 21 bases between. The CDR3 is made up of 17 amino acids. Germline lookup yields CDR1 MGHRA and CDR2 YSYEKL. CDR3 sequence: CASSLTNDSPRTYEQYF. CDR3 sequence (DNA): TGCGCCAGCAGCCTCACTAACGACAGTCCAAGAACCTACGAGCAGTACTTC.

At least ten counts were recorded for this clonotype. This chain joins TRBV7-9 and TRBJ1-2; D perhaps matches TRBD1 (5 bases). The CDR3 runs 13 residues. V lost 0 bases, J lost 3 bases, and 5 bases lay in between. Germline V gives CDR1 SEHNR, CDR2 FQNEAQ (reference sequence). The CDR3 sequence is CASSLAGDYGYTF. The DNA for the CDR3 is TGTGCCAGCAGCTTAGCAGGGGACTATGGCTACACCTTC.

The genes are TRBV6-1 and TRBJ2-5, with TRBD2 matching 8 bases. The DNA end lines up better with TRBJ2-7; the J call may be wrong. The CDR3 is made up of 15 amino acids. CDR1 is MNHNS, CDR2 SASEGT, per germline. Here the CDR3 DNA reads TGTGCCACCACTACTGGATCGGGAGGGTCCTACGAGCAGTACTTC. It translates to CATTTGSGGSYEQYF.

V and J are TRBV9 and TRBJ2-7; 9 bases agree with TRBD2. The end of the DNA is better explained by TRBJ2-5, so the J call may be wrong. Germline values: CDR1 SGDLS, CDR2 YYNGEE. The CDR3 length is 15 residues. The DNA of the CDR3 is TGTGCCAGCAGCGTAGGGGGACTAGCAGGAGAGACCCAGTACTTC. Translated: CASSVGGLAGETQYF.

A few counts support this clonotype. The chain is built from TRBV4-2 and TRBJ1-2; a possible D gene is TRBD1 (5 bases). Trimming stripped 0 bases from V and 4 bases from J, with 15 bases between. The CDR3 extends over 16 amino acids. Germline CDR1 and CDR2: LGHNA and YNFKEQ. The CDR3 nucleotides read TGTGCCAGCAGCCAAGAAGATCATGGCAGGGTCTATGGCTACACCTTC. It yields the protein CASSQEDHGRVYGYTF.

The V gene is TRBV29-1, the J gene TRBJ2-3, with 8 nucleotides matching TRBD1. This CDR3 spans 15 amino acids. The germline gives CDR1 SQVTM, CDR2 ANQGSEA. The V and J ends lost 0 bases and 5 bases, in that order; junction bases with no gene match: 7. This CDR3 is CSVEDFPGGRDTQYF. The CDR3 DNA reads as TGCAGCGTTGAAGATTTCCCAGGGGGCAGAGATACGCAGTATTTT.

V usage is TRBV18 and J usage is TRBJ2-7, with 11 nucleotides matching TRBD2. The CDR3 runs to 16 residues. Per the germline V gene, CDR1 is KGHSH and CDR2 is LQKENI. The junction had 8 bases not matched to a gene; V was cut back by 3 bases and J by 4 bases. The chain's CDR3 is CASSPRTGLAVYEQYF. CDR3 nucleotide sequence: TGTGCCAGCTCACCGAGGACGGGACTAGCGGTATACGAGCAGTACTTC.

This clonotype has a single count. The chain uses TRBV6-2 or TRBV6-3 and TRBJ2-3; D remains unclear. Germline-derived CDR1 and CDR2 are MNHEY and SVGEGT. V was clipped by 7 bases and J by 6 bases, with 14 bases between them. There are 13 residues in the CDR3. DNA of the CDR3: TGTGCCAGCACCCGCGGCCGAGCGGATACGCAGTATTTT. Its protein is CASTRGRADTQYF.

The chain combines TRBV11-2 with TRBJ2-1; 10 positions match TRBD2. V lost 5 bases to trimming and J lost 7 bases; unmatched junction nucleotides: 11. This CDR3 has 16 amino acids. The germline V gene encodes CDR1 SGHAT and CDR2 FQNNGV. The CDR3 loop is CASSLISGGVLNEQFF. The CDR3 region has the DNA TGTGCCAGCAGCCTTATAAGCGGGGGGGTACTTAATGAGCAGTTCTTC.

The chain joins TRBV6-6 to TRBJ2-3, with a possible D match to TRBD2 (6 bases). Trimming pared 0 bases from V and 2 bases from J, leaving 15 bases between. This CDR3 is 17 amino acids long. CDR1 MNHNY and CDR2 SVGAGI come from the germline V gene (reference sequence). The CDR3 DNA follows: TGTGCCAGCAGTTACTCGATACGGGAGAGGGACACAGATACGCAGTATTTT. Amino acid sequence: CASSYSIRERDTDTQYF.

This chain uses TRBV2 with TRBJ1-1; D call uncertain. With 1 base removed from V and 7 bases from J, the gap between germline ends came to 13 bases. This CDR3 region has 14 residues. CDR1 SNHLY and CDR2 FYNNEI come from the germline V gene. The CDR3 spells CASSEDQVGNEAFF. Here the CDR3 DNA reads TGTGCCAGCAGTGAAGATCAGGTGGGGAATGAAGCTTTCTTT.

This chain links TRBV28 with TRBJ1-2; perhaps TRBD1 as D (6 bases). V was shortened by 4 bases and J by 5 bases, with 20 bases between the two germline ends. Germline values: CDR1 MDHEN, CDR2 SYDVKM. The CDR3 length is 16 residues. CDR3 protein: CASSSRGGGRGYGYTF. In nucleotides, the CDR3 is TGTGCCAGCAGTTCACGTGGGGGAGGCAGGGGTTATGGCTACACCTTC.

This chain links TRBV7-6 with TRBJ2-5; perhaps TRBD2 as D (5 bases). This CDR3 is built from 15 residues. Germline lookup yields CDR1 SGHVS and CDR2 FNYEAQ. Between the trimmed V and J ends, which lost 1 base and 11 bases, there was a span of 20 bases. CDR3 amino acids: CASSLVLRGYYGQYF. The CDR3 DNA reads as TGTGCCAGCAGCTTAGTCCTACGGGGTTACTACGGGCAGTACTTC.